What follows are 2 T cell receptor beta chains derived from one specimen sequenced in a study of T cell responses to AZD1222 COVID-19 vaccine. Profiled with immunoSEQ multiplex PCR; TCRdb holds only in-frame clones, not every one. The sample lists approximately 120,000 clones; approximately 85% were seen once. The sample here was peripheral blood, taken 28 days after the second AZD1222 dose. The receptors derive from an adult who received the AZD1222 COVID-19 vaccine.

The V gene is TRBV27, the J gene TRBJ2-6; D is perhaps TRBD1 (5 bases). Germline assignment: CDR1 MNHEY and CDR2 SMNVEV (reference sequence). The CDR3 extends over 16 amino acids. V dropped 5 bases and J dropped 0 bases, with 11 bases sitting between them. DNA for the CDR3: TGTGCCAGCAGTCCAAGACAGTACTCTGGGGCCAACGTCCTGACTTTC. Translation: CASSPRQYSGANVLTF.

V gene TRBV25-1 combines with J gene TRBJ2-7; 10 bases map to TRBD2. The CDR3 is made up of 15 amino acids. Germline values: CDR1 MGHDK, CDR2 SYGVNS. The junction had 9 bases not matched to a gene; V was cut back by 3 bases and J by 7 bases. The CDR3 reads CASSDSLAGVGEQYF. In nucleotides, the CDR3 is TGTGCCAGCAGTGATTCCCTAGCGGGAGTCGGAGAGCAGTACTTC.